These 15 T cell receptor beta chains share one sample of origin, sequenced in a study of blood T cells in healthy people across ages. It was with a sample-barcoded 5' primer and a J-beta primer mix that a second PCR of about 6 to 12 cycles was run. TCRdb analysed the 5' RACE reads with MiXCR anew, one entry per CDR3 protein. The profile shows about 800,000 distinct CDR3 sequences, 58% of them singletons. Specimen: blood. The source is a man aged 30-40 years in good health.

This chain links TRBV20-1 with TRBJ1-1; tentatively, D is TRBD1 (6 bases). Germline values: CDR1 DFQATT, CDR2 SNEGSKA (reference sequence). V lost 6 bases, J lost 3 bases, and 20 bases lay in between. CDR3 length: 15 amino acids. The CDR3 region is CSATELTGRYTEAFF. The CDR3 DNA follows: TGCAGTGCAACCGAATTAACAGGGAGGTACACTGAAGCTTTCTTT.

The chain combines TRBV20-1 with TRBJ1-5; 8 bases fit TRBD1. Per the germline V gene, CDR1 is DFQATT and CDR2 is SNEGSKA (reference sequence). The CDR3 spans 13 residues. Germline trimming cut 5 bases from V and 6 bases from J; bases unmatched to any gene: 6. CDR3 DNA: TGCAGTGCTTTATCAGGGGGCAGTCAGCCCCAGCATTTT. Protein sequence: CSALSGGSQPQHF.

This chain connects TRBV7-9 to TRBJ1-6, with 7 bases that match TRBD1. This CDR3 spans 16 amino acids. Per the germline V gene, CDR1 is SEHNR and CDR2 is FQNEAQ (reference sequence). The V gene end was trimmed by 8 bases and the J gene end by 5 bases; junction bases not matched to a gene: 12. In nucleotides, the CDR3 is TGTGCCAGCGGTGAATACGCCAGGGGGAATAATTCACCCCTCCACTTT. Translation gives CASGEYARGNNSPLHF.

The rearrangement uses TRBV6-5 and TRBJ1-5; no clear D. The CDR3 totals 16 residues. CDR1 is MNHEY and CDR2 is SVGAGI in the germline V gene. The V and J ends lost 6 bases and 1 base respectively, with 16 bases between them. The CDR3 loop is CASSPGTSYSNQPQHF. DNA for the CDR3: TGTGCCAGCAGCCCCGGAACGTCTTACAGCAATCAGCCCCAGCATTTT.

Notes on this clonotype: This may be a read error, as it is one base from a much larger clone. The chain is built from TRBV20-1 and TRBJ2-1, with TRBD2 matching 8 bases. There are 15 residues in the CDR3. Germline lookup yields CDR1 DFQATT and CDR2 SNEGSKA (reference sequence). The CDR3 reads CSVRESGSPYNEQFF. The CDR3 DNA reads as TGCAGTGTTAGAGAAAGCGGGAGCCCCTACAATGAGCAGTTCTTC.

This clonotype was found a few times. CDR3 sequence: CASSLVAGESDEQFF. The CDR3 DNA follows: TGTGCCAGCAGCTTAGTCGCGGGAGAATCCGATGAGCAGTTCTTC. The V and J genes are TRBV7-2 and TRBJ2-1; TRBD2 matches at 7 bases. This CDR3 contains 15 residues. The germline CDR1 and CDR2 sequences are SGHTA and FQGNSA. Losses at the gene ends were 1 base for V and 8 bases for J; bases not matched to a gene: 8.

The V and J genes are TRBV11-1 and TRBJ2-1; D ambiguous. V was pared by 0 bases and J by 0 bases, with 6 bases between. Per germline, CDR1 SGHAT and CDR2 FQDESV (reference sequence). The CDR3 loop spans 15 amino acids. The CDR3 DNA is TGTGCCAGCAGCTTAGCTCCGAGCTCCTACAATGAGCAGTTCTTC. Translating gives CASSLAPSSYNEQFF. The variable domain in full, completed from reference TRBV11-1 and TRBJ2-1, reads EAEVAQSPRYKITEKSQAVAFWCDPISGHATLYWYRQILGQGPELLVQFQDESVVDDSQLPKDRFSAERLKGVDSTLKIQPAELGDSAMYLCASSLAPSSYNEQFFGPGTRLTVL.

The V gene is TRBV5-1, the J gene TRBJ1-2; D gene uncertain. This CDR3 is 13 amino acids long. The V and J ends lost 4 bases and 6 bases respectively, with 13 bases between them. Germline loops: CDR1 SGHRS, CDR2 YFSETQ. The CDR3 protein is CASSPNEGDGYTF. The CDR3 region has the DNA TGCGCCAGCAGCCCAAATGAAGGCGATGGCTACACCTTC.

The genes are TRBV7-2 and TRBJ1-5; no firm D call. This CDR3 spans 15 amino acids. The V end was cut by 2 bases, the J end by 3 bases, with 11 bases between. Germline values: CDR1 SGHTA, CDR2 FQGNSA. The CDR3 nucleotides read TGTGCCAGCAGCTTAACTGCAGGAAACAATCAGCCCCAGCATTTT. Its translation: CASSLTAGNNQPQHF.

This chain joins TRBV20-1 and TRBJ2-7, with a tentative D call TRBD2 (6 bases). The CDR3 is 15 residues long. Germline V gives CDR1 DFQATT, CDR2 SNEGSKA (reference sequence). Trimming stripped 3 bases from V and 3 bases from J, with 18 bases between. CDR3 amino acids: CSASSLRTGVYEQYF. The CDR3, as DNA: TGCAGTGCTAGTAGCCTGAGAACGGGGGTCTACGAGCAGTACTTC.

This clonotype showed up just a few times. DNA for the CDR3: TGTGCCAGCGGGCTCGCGGGGCTCTACGAGCAGTACTTC. Translation gives CASGLAGLYEQYF. The genes are TRBV25-1 and TRBJ2-7, with a weak D call TRBD2 (6 bases). Germline loops: CDR1 MGHDK, CDR2 SYGVNS. CDR3 length: 13 amino acids. Trimming removed 8 bases at V and 3 bases at J, with 14 bases between.

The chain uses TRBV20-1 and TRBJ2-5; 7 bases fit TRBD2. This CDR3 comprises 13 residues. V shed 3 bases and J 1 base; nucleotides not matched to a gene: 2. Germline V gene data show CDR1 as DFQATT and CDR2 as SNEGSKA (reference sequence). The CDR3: CSARPSGQETQYF. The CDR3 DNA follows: TGCAGTGCTAGGCCTAGCGGCCAAGAGACCCAGTACTTC.

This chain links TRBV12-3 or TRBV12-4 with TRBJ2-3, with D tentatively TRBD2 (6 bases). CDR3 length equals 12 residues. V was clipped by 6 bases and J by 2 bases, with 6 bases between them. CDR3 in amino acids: CASRDYTDTQYF. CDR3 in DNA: TGTGCCAGCAGGGACTACACAGATACGCAGTATTTT.

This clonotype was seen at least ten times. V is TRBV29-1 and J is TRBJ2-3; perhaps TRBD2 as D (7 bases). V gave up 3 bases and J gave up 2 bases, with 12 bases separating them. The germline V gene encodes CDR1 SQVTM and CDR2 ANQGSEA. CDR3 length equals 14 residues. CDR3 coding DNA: TGCAGCGTTGACGGGGGGCCGAACACAGATACGCAGTATTTT. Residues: CSVDGGPNTDTQYF.

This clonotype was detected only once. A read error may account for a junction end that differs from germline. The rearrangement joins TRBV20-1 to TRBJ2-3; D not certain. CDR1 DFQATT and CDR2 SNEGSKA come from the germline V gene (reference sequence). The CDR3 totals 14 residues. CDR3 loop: CSARVQSSTETQYF. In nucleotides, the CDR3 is TGCAGTGCTAGAGTTCAAAGTAGCACAGAGACGCAGTATTTT.